The subject of this entry is one T cell receptor (beta chain). Its antigen is still unknown. CDR3 size: 15 residues. The V end lost 9 bases, the J end lost 0 bases, and 17 bases lay between the germline ends. The germline CDR1 and CDR2 sequences are LNHDA and SQIVND (reference sequence). The data were obtained in a study of T cell repertoires in cytomegalovirus infection. About the study: CMV epitopes in the study were HLA-C-restricted (recently identified) and HLA-B-restricted (well studied). From public TCR beta signatures came an indication of both CMV infection and matching HLA type.

In TCRdb, the reads were re-called with MiXCR into one record per CDR3 protein. The sample holds a few hundred thousand distinct CDR3 sequences; roughly a third are singletons and the top ten take about a sixth. Study conclusions and caveats: Individuals carrying CMV plus the relevant HLA were identified by cumulative frequency of public TCR beta families. Ex vivo responses were dominated by HLA-C-restricted CMV-specific TCR beta clonotypes.

The receptor was derived from a human donor in good health (CMV status not recorded). Some clones in this sample may be carry-over from other donors' samples. Source: cultured PBMCs, taken from culture after CMV antigen stimulation. This chain joins TRBV19 and TRBJ2-5; D gene ambiguous. The CDR3 protein is CASRSGQGYQETQYF. In DNA, the CDR3 is TGTGCCAGCCGTTCTGGGCAAGGGTACCAAGAGACCCAGTACTTC.